This T cell receptor (beta chain) was recovered during a study of T cells after yellow fever vaccination. As for the study in general: For low cell numbers, libraries were made with SMART-Seq v4 Ultra Low Input.

CDR1 and CDR2 from the germline V gene are SNHLY and FYNNEI. J gave up 6 bases and V 6 bases, and 14 bases lay outside the gene matches. This CDR3 spans 17 amino acids. Study-wide results and caveats: Subsequent to the booster, the majority of primary-vaccination clones reappeared (around 96% CD4, around 90% CD8). The appearance of a small share of clonotypes in both CD4 and CD8 compartments was observed.

The TCR cDNA carried a universal primer site and UMIs from 5'RACE template switching. TCRdb used MiXCR to reprocess the 5' RACE reads, holding one entry per CDR3 protein. The sample has about 350,000 distinct CDR3 sequences, roughly an eighth seen once; the top ten hold 3% to 4%. To note about this clonotype: The antigen is unknown.

The sequences come from CD4+ T cells sorted from PBMCs, collected 15 days after the yellow fever booster vaccination. The clonotype originates from a man younger than 30 who received the YFV17D yellow fever vaccine. V usage is TRBV2 and J usage is TRBJ2-5; 12 bases line up with TRBD1. The CDR3 region is CASRAAGGTGGAQTQYF. The CDR3 DNA reads as TGTGCCAGCAGGGCCGCGGGCGGGACAGGGGGCGCTCAGACCCAGTACTTC.